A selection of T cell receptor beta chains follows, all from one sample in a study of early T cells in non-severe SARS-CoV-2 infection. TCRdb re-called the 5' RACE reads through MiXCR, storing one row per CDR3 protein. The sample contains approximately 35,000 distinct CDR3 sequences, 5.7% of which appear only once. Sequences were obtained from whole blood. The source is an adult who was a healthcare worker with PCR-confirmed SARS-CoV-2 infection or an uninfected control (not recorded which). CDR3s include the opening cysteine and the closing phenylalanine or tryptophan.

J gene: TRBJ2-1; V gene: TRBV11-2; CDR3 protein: CASSHYRDTLAGRPEQFF
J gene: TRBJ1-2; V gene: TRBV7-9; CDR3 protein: CASRFSEGSGNYGYTF
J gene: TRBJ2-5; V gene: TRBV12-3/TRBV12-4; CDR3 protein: CASRRTGKETQYF
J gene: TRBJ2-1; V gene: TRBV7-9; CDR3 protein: CASSQTSGVEQFF
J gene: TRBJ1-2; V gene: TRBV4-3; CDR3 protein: CASSQDRQGTPNGYTF
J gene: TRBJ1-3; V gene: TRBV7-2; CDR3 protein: CASSLSTASGNTIYF
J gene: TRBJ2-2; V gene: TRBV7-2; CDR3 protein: CASSALRQNTGELFF
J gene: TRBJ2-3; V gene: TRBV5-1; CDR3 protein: CASQEWSTDTQYF
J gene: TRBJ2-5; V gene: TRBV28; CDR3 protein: CASRTGAEGLETQYF
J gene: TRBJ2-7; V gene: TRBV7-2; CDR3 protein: CASSLSGSSYEQYF
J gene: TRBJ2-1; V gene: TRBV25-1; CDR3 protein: CASSERQGFNEQFF
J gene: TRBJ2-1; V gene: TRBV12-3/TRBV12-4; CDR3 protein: CASSPTSGLYNEQFF
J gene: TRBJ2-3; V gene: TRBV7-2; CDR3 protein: CASSLDQTYTQYF
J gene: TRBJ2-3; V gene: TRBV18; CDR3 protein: CASSPVSLAGGDAATQYF
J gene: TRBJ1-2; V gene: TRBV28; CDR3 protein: CASSLPVQGGYTF
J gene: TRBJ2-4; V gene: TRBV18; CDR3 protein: CASSPARGGFIQYF
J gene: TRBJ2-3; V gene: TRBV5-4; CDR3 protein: CASSSQQSGSDTQYF
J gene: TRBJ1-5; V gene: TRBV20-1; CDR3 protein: CSAPRTGGNQPQHF
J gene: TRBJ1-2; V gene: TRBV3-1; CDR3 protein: CASSQGRTNYGYTF
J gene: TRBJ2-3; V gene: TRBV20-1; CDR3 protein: CSASPGPVQYF
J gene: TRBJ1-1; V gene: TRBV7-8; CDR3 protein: CASSFGQGLRNTEAFF
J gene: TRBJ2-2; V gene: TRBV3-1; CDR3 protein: CASSQAGRNTGELFF
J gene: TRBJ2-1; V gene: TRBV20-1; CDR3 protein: CSARVYNEQFF
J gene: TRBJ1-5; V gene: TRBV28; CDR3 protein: CASSSDRESQPQHF
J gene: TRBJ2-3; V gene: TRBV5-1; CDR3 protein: CASSLKGQGPTDTQYF
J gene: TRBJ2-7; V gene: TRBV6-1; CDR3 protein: CASSETDRVEQYF
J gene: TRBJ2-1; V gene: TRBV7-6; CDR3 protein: CASTFLAGVSSYNEQFF
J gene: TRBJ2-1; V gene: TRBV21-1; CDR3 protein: CASSKAGGPREQFF
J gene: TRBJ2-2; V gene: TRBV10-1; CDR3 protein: CASSNSRGELFF
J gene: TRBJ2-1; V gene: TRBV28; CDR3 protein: CASSFVDRMGTYNEQFF
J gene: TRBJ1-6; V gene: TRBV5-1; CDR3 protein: CASSLLLAGGGSPLHF
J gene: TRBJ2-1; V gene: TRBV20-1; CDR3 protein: CSARRREGPYNEQFF
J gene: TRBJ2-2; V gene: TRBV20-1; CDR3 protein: CSASRPPGRGRNTGELFF
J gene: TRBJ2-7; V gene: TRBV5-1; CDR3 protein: CASRSGQATFYEQYF
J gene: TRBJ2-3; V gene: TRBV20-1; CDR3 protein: CSARVAGEPGPFTDTQYF
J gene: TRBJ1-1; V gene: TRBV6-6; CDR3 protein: CASSYSSRAAEAFF
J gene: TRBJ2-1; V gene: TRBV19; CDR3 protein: CASSKTSGSSQEQFF
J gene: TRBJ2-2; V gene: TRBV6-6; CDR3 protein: CASSYDRPNTGELFF
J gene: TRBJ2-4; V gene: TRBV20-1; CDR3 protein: CSARASNSGKNIQYF
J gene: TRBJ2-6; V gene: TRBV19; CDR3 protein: CASSIDRASGSGANVLTF
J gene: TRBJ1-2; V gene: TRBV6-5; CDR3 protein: CASTRGIEGYTF
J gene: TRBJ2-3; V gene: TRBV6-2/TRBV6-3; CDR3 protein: CASSTTSGPTDTQYF
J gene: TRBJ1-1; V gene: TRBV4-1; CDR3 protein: CASSQAEGVGATEAFF
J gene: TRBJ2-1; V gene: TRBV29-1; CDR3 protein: CSVALGNEQFF
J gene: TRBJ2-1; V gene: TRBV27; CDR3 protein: CASSPRSGGGLNEQFF
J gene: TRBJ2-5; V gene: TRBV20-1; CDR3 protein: CSASRDSTQETQYF
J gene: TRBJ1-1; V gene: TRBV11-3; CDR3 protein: CASSPRTGTRTEAFF
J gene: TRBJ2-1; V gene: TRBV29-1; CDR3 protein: CSVEDPRGTMDEQFF
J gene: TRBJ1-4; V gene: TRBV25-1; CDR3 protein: CASSDRGQVEKLFF
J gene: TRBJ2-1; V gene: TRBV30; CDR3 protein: CAWSVLMAGVNEQFF
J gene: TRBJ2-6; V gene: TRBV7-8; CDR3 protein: CASSSTFAGANVLTF
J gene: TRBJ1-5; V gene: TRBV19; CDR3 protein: CASAGTGGNQPQHF
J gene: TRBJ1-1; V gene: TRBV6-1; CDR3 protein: CASSEWGEGTEAFF